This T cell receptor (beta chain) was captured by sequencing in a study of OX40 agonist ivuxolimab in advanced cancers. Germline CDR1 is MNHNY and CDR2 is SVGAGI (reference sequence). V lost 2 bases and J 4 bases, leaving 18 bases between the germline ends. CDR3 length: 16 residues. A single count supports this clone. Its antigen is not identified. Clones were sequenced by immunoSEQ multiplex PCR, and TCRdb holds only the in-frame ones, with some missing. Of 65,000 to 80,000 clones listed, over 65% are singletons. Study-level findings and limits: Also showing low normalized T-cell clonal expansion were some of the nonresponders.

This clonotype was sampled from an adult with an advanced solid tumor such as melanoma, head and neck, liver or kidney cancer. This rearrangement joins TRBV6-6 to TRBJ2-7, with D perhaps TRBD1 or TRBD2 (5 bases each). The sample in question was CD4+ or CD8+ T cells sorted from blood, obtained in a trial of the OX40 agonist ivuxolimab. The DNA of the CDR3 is TGTGCCAGCAGTTACGAGGGGCAGGTGGCCGGGTACGAGCAGTACTTC. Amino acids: CASSYEGQVAGYEQYF.